Sequencing of this T cell receptor (beta chain) was carried out in a study of response to subunit inactivated influenza vaccine. Study-level points and caveats: T cells newly recruited by each seasonal influenza vaccination are few, the authors suggested.

As regards this clonotype: Its specificity is unknown.

One entry per CDR3 protein results from TCRdb running MiXCR on the RT-PCR reads. The table lists about 540,000 distinct CDR3 sequences, 20% to 25% of them singletons, with 2.5% to 3% in the top ten. The junction had 20 bases not matched to a gene; V was cut back by 10 bases and J by 7 bases. CDR1 and CDR2 (germline): MDHEN, SYDVKM. This CDR3 is built from 16 residues. These same data were also listed under a study on T cells expressing NK-cell markers. That paper states: As the method of synthesis, 5'RACE template switching with UMIs yielded TCR beta cDNA. HCMV serostatus: seven of eight sequenced donors positive, one negative. These clonotypes also led the CD3+CD56-NKG2C+ fraction in several donors. Whether the expanded NKG2C+ T cell clones recognized HCMV remained unclear.

The material sequenced was CD4+ T cells sorted from PBMCs, taken 12 days after vaccination. The source of this sequence is a man aged 45-65 years who received an inactivated influenza vaccine. V is TRBV28 and J is TRBJ2-3, with 7 nucleotides matching TRBD2. CDR3 in DNA: TGTGCCACCACCAAACCCCTACGGGAGGTAGTATATACGCAGTATTTT. Amino acid sequence: CATTKPLREVVYTQYF.